This T cell receptor beta chain derives from a study of T-cell memory formation after mild COVID-19 (dated by TCRdb to the early 2020s). For the wider study: TCR sequence clusters from the two donors were found to be largely donor specific. In a couple of donors, T-cell clones that expanded and contracted after mild COVID-19 were tracked by sequencing TCRalpha and TCRbeta repertoires over time. Two young, previously healthy adult volunteers made up the cohort, one male and one female. Findings and caveats that apply to the study as a whole: The detection of some responding clones in pre-infection memory suggests that pre-existing cross-reactive memory T cells joined the SARS-CoV-2 response. Only a couple of mild cases were covered in the study, and larger cohorts including severe cases with pre-infection samples were considered necessary. The second-wave clones that peaked on day 37 were not confirmed to be SARS-CoV-2 specific. Balanced CD4/CD8 phenotypes were observed for clones contracting from day 15 to 85, whereas a bias towards CD4+ was observed for a second wave of clones expanding from day 15 to 37. Contracting CD4+ clones appeared mostly in the CM and EM memory subsets, whereas CD8+ clones were enriched in EMRA.

CDR1 and CDR2, looked up from the germline V gene, are SGHVS and FQNEAQ. The CDR3 runs 14 amino acids, cysteine and phenylalanine included. Here the CDR3 DNA is all that survives: 42 bases in frame from base 1. Compared with germline, V lacks 4 bases and J lacks 5 bases; bases without a gene match: 8. With respect to this clonotype: Its antigen remains unidentified. No base quality values were provided; no much bigger clone lies one nucleotide off.

The sequencer was an Illumina NovaSeq 6000. TCRalpha and TCRbeta cDNA libraries were constructed by 5'RACE with constant-segment primers, with sample barcodes and unique molecular identifiers being introduced. Trizol reagent was used to extract RNA from every sample. Library amplification was performed in two PCR steps, and a second sample barcode and Illumina TruSeq adapters were introduced in the second step. Libraries were sequenced on an Illumina NovaSeq with 2 x 150 bp paired-end reads. The authors processed their data as follows. The reads were demultiplexed and collapsed into UMI-guided consensus sequences using migec v1.2.7. Using mixcr v2.1.11, UMI consensuses were aligned to TRA and TRB V and J templates and then assembled into clonotypes. Clonotypes were classified as expanded or contracted when called significant by both edgeR and NoisET, with noise models trained on biological replicates. edgeR calls used a false discovery rate-adjusted p below 0.01 and a log2 fold-change threshold of 1. As an exploratory analysis of dynamics, max-normalized trajectories of the 1000 most abundant clonotypes were examined by PCA with hierarchical clustering. The CD4 or CD8 phenotype of responding clones was assigned using the separately sequenced CD4+ and CD8+ repertoires. In-frame beta chains were kept once TCRdb had trimmed the public reads at Q25 with fastp and called clones with MiXCR. Merged by CDR3 protein, the rows form single entries marked with the most common genes and DNA. The V and J calls and clone size come from TCRdb's table, not from the authors' own analysis. Within this sample are about 400,000 distinct CDR3 sequences, with 23% of them counted one time only. The top ten clonotypes cover around 14% of the sample.

Ficoll-Paque density gradient centrifugation was the method used to isolate PBMCs. Sequencing used PBMCs or a T cell subset sorted from them (not recorded which). The rearranged segments are TRBV7-8 and TRBJ2-7; 7 central bases correspond to TRBD1. This TCR was recovered from an adult woman who had mild COVID-19 (a few samples of this study predate the infection). The sample titles of this study are shuffled in the database, so cell type and time point are left out; the donor was told from shared clones. The CDR3 region: CASSSRTGPNEQYF. The DNA sequence reads TGTGCCAGCAGCTCCCGGACAGGTCCCAACGAGCAGTACTTC.